The entry below describes one T cell receptor (beta chain). What it binds is unknown. This entry is derived from a study of Tregs in tolerant kidney transplant recipients. The study, taken as a whole, reports: Tregs expanded with activated donor B cells seemed most donor-specific.

CDR3 length: 11 residues. The germline V gene encodes CDR1 SGHKS and CDR2 YYEKEE (reference sequence). Trimming cost V 2 bases and J 2 bases, with 2 bases left between them. The repertoire was sequenced with immunoSEQ multiplex PCR; TCRdb's copy has only in-frame clones and lacks some. The sample holds 50,000 to 55,000 clones; approximately 90% are singletons and the top ten take 15%. The nonmyeloablative bone marrow transplants came from related graft donors, with transient mixed chimerism. Thawed PBMCs were FACS-sorted into unstimulated CD4+CD25+CD127- regulatory T cells, CD4+CD25- non-regulatory cells, CD4 and CD8 cells.

The sequence was collected from a human patient who received a combined kidney and bone marrow transplant. Some T cells may trace back to the graft donor. J is TRBJ2-7 and V is TRBV5-5; D not certain. Sample: CD8+ T cells from blood (PBMCs), taken 24 months after the transplant. CDR3 protein: CASSFTYEQYF. Written as DNA, the CDR3 is TGTGCCAGCAGCTTTACCTACGAGCAGTACTTC. The whole variable domain, filled in from reference TRBV5-5 and TRBJ2-7, reads DAGVTQSPTHLIKTRGQQVTLRCSPISGHKSVSWYQQVLGQGPQFIFQYYEKEERGRGNFPDRFSARQFPNYSSELNVNALLLGDSALYLCASSFTYEQYFGPGTRLTVT.